This TCR beta chain was sequenced for a study of Graves' ophthalmopathy and Graves' hyperthyroidism. This clonotype has a handful of counts. In germline, CDR1 is SEHNR, CDR2 FQNEAQ (reference sequence). The junction had 10 bases not matched to a gene; V was cut back by 6 bases and J by 5 bases. The CDR3 is 15 amino acids. Using RNA transcripts, the TCR beta CDR3 regions were amplified. HTBI primers primed a first-round RT-PCR, and a second-round multiplex PCR followed. TCRdb itself ran the multiplex PCR reads through MiXCR, one entry per CDR3 protein. The sample shows some 750,000 distinct CDR3 sequences, 35% to 50% of them seen only once.

The specimen was peripheral blood. The chain joins TRBV7-9 to TRBJ2-7, with 10 bases fitting TRBD1. The sequence derives from an adult man with Graves' ophthalmopathy. The CDR3 DNA reads TGTGCCAGCAGAGGACCGGGACAGGGGATGAACGAGCAGTACTTC. Translated, it gives CASRGPGQGMNEQYF.